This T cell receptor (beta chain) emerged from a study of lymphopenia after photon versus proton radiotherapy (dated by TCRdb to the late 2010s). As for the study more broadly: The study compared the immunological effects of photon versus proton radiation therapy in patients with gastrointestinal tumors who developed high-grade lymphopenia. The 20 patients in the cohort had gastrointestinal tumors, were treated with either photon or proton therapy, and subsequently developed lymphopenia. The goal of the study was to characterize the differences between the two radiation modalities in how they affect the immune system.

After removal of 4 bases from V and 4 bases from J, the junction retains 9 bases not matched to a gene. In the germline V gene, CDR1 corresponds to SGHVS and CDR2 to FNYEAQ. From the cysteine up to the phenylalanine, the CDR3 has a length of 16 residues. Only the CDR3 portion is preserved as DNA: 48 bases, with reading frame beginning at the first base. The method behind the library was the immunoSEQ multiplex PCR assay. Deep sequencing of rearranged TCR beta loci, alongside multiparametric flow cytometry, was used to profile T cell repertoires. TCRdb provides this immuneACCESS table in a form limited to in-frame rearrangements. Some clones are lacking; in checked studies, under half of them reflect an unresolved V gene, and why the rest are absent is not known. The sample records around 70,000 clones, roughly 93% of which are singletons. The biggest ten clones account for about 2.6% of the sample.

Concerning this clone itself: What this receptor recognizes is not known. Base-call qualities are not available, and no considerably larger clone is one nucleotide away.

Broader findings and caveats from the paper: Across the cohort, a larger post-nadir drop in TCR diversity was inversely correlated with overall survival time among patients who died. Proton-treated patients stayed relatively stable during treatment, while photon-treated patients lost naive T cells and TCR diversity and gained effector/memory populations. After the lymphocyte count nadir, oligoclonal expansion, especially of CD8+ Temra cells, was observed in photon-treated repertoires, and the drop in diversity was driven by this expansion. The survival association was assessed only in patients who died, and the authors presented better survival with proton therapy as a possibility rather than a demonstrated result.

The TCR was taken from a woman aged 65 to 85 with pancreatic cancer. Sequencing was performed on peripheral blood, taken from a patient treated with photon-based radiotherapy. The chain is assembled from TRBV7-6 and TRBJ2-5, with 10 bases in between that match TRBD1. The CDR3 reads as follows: CASSYEPDRGGETQYF. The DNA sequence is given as TGTGCCAGCAGCTATGAACCGGACAGGGGGGGAGAGACCCAGTACTTC. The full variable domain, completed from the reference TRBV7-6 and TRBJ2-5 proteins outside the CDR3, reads GAGVSQSPRYKVTKRGQDVALRCDPISGHVSLYWYRQALGQGPEFLTYFNYEAQQDKSGLPNDRFSAERPEGSISTLTIQRTEQRDSAMYRCASSYEPDRGGETQYFGPGTRLLVL.